This entry lists 30 T cell receptor beta chains sequenced from one sample in a study of cytomegalovirus exposure and HLA in healthy donors. It was with 60 Vbeta and 13 Jbeta primers that the PCR ran. Produced via immunoSEQ multiplex PCR; TCRdb's table is partial and in-frame only. The sample consists of around 120,000 clones, approximately 80% of them appearing once. The sample taken for sequencing was PBMCs. Source of these receptors: a female donor in good health and CMV-seropositive.

V usage is TRBV5-1 and J usage is TRBJ2-1; possibly TRBD1 for D (6 bases). CDR3 length equals 14 residues. Trimming stripped 4 bases from V and 6 bases from J, with 14 bases between. Germline loops: CDR1 SGHRS, CDR2 YFSETQ. The CDR3 protein is CASSVVSGVNEQFF. CDR3 sequence (DNA): TGCGCCAGCAGCGTTGTATCAGGGGTCAATGAGCAGTTCTTC.

The V and J genes are TRBV30 and TRBJ1-2; TRBD1 matches 7 bases. The CDR3 spans 12 residues. The germline gives CDR1 GTSNPN, CDR2 SVGIG (reference sequence). V shed 4 bases and J 10 bases; nucleotides not matched to a gene: 9. The CDR3 nucleotides are TGTGCCTGGACAAGCAGGGGGTCGGCCTACACCTTC. It encodes CAWTSRGSAYTF.

The rearrangement joins TRBV13 to TRBJ1-1; TRBD1 aligns across 9 bases. This CDR3 has 14 residues. J lost 11 bases, V lost 6 bases, and 13 bases had no gene match. Germline V gene sequence: CDR1 PRHDT, CDR2 FYEKMQ (reference sequence). CDR3 sequence reads: CASSRDRAIGEAFF. CDR3 DNA: TGTGCCAGCAGTCGGGACAGGGCTATTGGAGAGGCTTTCTTT.

The rearrangement joins TRBV7-6 to TRBJ1-4, with 7 positions matching TRBD1. The CDR3 sequence is 17 residues long. CDR1 is SGHVS and CDR2 is FNYEAQ in the germline V gene. The trim removed 2 bases at V and 0 bases at J, leaving 6 bases unmatched. Written as DNA, the CDR3 is TGTGCCAGCAGCTTAAGGGGACAGCTAGCAACTAATGAAAAACTGTTTTTT. It specifies CASSLRGQLATNEKLFF.

This clone was recorded only once. The chain links TRBV27 to TRBJ1-4; tentatively, D is TRBD1 (5 bases). Germline loops: CDR1 MNHEY, CDR2 SMNVEV (reference sequence). The V end lost 5 bases, the J end lost 15 bases, and 19 bases lay between the germline ends. The CDR3 runs 13 residues. The CDR3: CASSPREGRELFF. The CDR3, as DNA: TGTGCCAGCAGTCCCCGGGAGGGGCGGGAATTGTTTTTT.

This clone was counted once. The chain couples TRBV11-3 to TRBJ2-7; 8 bases fit TRBD1. The junction had 6 bases not matched to a gene; V was cut back by 5 bases and J by 3 bases. Germline V gene data show CDR1 as SGHNT and CDR2 as YENEEA. The CDR3 runs to 14 residues. CDR3 nucleotides: TGTGCCAGCAGCCCAGGAACAGGGGGCTACGAGCAGTACTTC. Protein: CASSPGTGGYEQYF.

This chain uses TRBV9 with TRBJ2-3; 9 nucleotides line up with TRBD2. There are 21 residues in the CDR3. In germline, CDR1 is SGDLS, CDR2 YYNGEE. V trimming: 0 bases; J trimming: 2 bases; junction bases outside the gene matches: 19. CDR3 amino acids: CASSVGSSGAGGYTTTDTQYF. CDR3 sequence (DNA): TGTGCCAGCAGCGTAGGTTCCTCCGGAGCGGGGGGCTACACGACCACAGATACGCAGTATTTT.

The rearrangement links TRBV7-8 to TRBJ1-5; 7 nucleotides line up with TRBD1. The CDR3 runs to 15 residues. Germline CDR1 and CDR2: SGHVS and FQNEAQ. Germline trimming cut 5 bases from V and 0 bases from J; bases unmatched to any gene: 4. The CDR3 nucleotides read TGTGCCAGCAGCGCGGGACAGAATAGCAATCAGCCCCAGCATTTT. Protein product: CASSAGQNSNQPQHF.

The V and J genes are TRBV6-5 and TRBJ1-5; TRBD1 is a possible D gene (6 bases). CDR1 MNHEY and CDR2 SVGAGI come from the germline V gene. V was pared by 6 bases and J by 4 bases, with 16 bases between. This CDR3 comprises 15 residues. The chain's CDR3 is CASSVDRNQNQPQHF. CDR3 nucleotide sequence: TGTGCCAGCAGCGTGGACAGAAACCAAAATCAGCCCCAGCATTTT.

This clone occurred once. At one end, the junction sequence differs from germline, possibly due to a read error. The V call is TRBV7-9, the J call TRBJ1-2; D gene uncertain. This CDR3 comprises 12 residues. The germline V gene has CDR1 SEHNR and CDR2 FQNEAQ (reference sequence). In DNA, the CDR3 is TGTTCCAGCAGCTTAGGACTCAATGGCTACACCTTC. Its protein product is CSSSLGLNGYTF.

V gene TRBV2 combines with J gene TRBJ1-5, with 7 bases matching TRBD1. Germline V gene data show CDR1 as SNHLY and CDR2 as FYNNEI. V lost 7 bases and J lost 7; bases outside the gene matches: 13. The CDR3 has 15 amino acids. The CDR3 DNA reads TGTGCCAGCAAGCAATTTACAGGGGACCTACAGCCCCAGCATTTT. It encodes CASKQFTGDLQPQHF.

This clone appeared once. CDR3 residues: CASSWDRGGTGELFF. For the CDR3, the DNA is TGTGCCAGCAGCTGGGACAGGGGAGGGACCGGGGAGCTGTTTTTT. V usage is TRBV11-2 and J usage is TRBJ2-2; 10 nucleotides agree with TRBD1. The germline V gene has CDR1 SGHAT and CDR2 FQNNGV. V trimming: 4 bases; J trimming: 5 bases; junction bases outside the gene matches: 4. This CDR3 is 15 amino acids long.

The chain couples TRBV5-1 to TRBJ2-3, with 8 bases aligning to TRBD2. The CDR3 is 16 amino acids. V dropped 5 bases and J dropped 4; count of bases not matched to a gene: 12. Germline CDR1 is SGHRS and CDR2 is YFSETQ. CDR3 sequence (DNA): TGCGCCAGCAGAACGGGGGGGATCGGGGGGGCAGATACGCAGTATTTT. Translation gives CASRTGGIGGADTQYF. The variable domain in full, with the rest retrieved from reference TRBV5-1 and TRBJ2-3, is KAGVTQTPRYLIKTRGQQVTLSCSPISGHRSVSWYQQTPGQGLQFLFEYFSETQRNKGNFPGRFSGRQFSNSRSEMNVSTLELGDSALYLCASRTGGIGGADTQYFGPGTRLTVL.

The chain uses TRBV27 and TRBJ2-7, with TRBD1 as a possible D gene (5 bases). The ends were cut back, 3 bases at V and 5 bases at J, with 14 bases in the middle. CDR3 length: 14 residues. CDR1 MNHEY and CDR2 SMNVEV come from the germline V gene (reference sequence). The CDR3 nucleotides are TGTGCCAGCAGTTTGGGCAGGGTCCCAAACGAGCAGTACTTC. Residues: CASSLGRVPNEQYF.

The rearrangement links TRBV28 to TRBJ1-6; D unclear. V shed 3 bases and J shed 5 bases, with 8 bases lying between them. Germline-derived CDR1 and CDR2 are MDHEN and SYDVKM. This CDR3 is built from 14 residues. Here the CDR3 reads CASSFTENNSPLHF. CDR3 nucleotide sequence: TGTGCCAGCAGTTTCACAGAAAATAATTCACCCCTCCACTTT.

The chain combines TRBV25-1 with TRBJ2-2; D gene ambiguous. Looked up from germline, CDR1 is MGHDK and CDR2 is SYGVNS. This CDR3 spans 15 amino acids. V dropped 0 bases and J dropped 0 bases, with 5 bases sitting between them. The CDR3 loop reads CASSEYVANTGELFF. As DNA, the CDR3 is TGTGCCAGCAGTGAATACGTAGCGAACACCGGGGAGCTGTTTTTT.

The chain combines TRBV5-1 with TRBJ2-4; a weak D match, TRBD1 (5 bases). Germline-derived CDR1 and CDR2 are SGHRS and YFSETQ. V shed 3 bases and J shed 4 bases, with 11 bases lying between them. The CDR3 has 14 amino acids. The CDR3 protein is CASSSDSVKNIQYF. Written as DNA, the CDR3 is TGCGCCAGCAGCTCTGACAGCGTGAAAAACATTCAGTACTTC.

This clone has only one observation. The gene calls are TRBV7-8 and TRBJ2-1; 10 bases are a match to TRBD2. Germline V lookup: CDR1 SGHVS, CDR2 FQNEAQ. Losses at the gene ends were 2 bases for V and 7 bases for J; bases not matched to a gene: 2. The CDR3 totals 14 residues. CDR3 protein: CASSLQAGGNEQFF. The DNA of the CDR3 is TGTGCCAGCAGCTTACAAGCGGGGGGGAATGAGCAGTTCTTC.

The V and J genes are TRBV2 and TRBJ1-6; D gene uncertain. The CDR3 is 14 residues long. The V end lost 3 bases, the J end lost 6 bases, and 9 bases lay between the germline ends. Germline V gene sequence: CDR1 SNHLY, CDR2 FYNNEI. CDR3 nucleotides: TGTGCCAGCAGTGATTCGGTGGTTAATTCACCCCTCCACTTT. It translates to CASSDSVVNSPLHF.

The CDR3, as DNA: TGTGCCAGCACCGACGGGACTAATGCAGATACGCAGTATTTT. Translating gives CASTDGTNADTQYF. The chain employs TRBV2 and TRBJ2-3; 7 nucleotides line up with TRBD2. This CDR3 comprises 14 residues. The trim removed 7 bases at V and 4 bases at J, leaving 8 bases unmatched. Per germline, CDR1 SNHLY and CDR2 FYNNEI.

This clone was observed a handful of times. The rearrangement uses TRBV10-3 and TRBJ2-7; D is possibly TRBD2 (7 bases). Between the trimmed V and J ends, which lost 0 bases and 6 bases, there was a span of 21 bases. Germline V CDR1 and CDR2: ENHRY, SYGVKD. This CDR3 spans 17 amino acids. The CDR3 DNA follows: TGTGCCATCAGTGAGTCGGGGGGCGGGGGTTCGTCGGGCGAGCAGTACTTC. Protein sequence: CAISESGGGGSSGEQYF.

The V gene is TRBV19, the J gene TRBJ2-1, with D unclear. Per the germline V gene, CDR1 is LNHDA and CDR2 is SQIVND (reference sequence). This CDR3 region has 15 residues. V was trimmed by 5 bases and J by 3 bases, leaving 14 bases between them. The CDR3 nucleotides read TGTGCCAGTAGTTTGGGCCGAATCCTCTACAATGAGCAGTTCTTC. As protein: CASSLGRILYNEQFF.

The rearrangement uses TRBV5-1 and TRBJ2-5, with D tentatively TRBD1 (6 bases). Looked up from germline, CDR1 is SGHRS and CDR2 is YFSETQ. The CDR3 is 14 amino acids. V lost 6 bases, J lost 5 bases, and 17 bases lay in between. CDR3 nucleotides: TGCGCCAGCACCCCGCCAGGGGCAGGGGAGACCCAGTACTTC. Its protein is CASTPPGAGETQYF.

Only one count was recorded for this clone. V gene TRBV6-6 combines with J gene TRBJ2-1; unclear D gene. This CDR3 spans 13 amino acids. Germline V gene data show CDR1 as MNHNY and CDR2 as SVGAGI (reference sequence). V lost 2 bases and J lost 6, with 8 bases in between. The CDR3 region has the DNA TGTGCCAGCAGTTACGGAGAGCCCAATGAGCAGTTCTTC. Encoded protein: CASSYGEPNEQFF.

The chain is built from TRBV7-3 and TRBJ1-2; weak D call: TRBD1 (5 bases). The germline V and J ends were trimmed by 5 bases and 5 bases, with 9 bases remaining between them. Germline values: CDR1 SGHTA, CDR2 FQGTGA. The CDR3 spans 12 residues. The CDR3 region is CASSHPGYGYTF. CDR3 in DNA: TGTGCCAGCAGCCATCCAGGGTATGGCTACACCTTC.

The chain couples TRBV11-2 to TRBJ1-1; D gene uncertain. This CDR3 has 12 residues. V was shortened by 5 bases and J by 6 bases, with 10 bases between the two germline ends. CDR1 is SGHAT, CDR2 FQNNGV, per germline. CDR3 sequence: CASSAPRAEAFF. CDR3 bases: TGTGCCAGCAGCGCGCCTCGCGCTGAAGCTTTCTTT. Full variable domain (remainder filled in from reference TRBV11-2 and TRBJ1-1): EAGVAQSPRYKIIEKRQSVAFWCNPISGHATLYWYQQILGQGPKLLIQFQNNGVVDDSQLPKDRFSAERLKGVDSTLKIQPAKLEDSAVYLCASSAPRAEAFFGQGTRLTVV.

The chain carries TRBV6-5 and TRBJ2-7; TRBD2 matches at 8 bases. This CDR3 has 14 amino acids. V dropped 6 bases and J dropped 7; count of bases not matched to a gene: 11. From germline, CDR1 is MNHEY and CDR2 SVGAGI. The CDR3 protein is CASSPQRVAGEQYF. DNA for the CDR3: TGTGCCAGCAGCCCCCAAAGGGTAGCGGGAGAGCAGTACTTC.

The CDR3 bases are TGTGCCATCCAGTTGGGACAGGGGGCGGAAGCTTTCTTT. The encoded protein is CAIQLGQGAEAFF. V and J are TRBV10-3 and TRBJ1-1, with TRBD1 matching over 12 bases. Per the germline V gene, CDR1 is ENHRY and CDR2 is SYGVKD. This CDR3 spans 13 amino acids. Unmatched junction bases numbered 6, after V lost 8 bases and J lost 8 bases.

This clone was counted only a few times. The chain combines TRBV29-1 with TRBJ2-3; 8 bases map to TRBD2. CDR3 length equals 15 residues. V gave up 1 base and J gave up 6 bases; unmatched junction bases: 9. Germline V lookup: CDR1 SQVTM, CDR2 ANQGSEA. DNA for the CDR3: TGCAGCGTTGAAGGGGTCGGGGGGGGGCAGGATACGCAGTATTTT. It yields the protein CSVEGVGGGQDTQYF.

The chain couples TRBV7-2 to TRBJ1-4; 10 bases match TRBD1. Germline CDR1 is SGHTA and CDR2 is FQGNSA. Trimming at V came to 3 bases and at J to 0 bases, leaving 1 base not matched to a gene. The CDR3 consists of 16 residues. The CDR3 nucleotides read TGTGCCAGCAGCTTCGGACAGGGGGCAACTAATGAAAAACTGTTTTTT. Its translation is CASSFGQGATNEKLFF.